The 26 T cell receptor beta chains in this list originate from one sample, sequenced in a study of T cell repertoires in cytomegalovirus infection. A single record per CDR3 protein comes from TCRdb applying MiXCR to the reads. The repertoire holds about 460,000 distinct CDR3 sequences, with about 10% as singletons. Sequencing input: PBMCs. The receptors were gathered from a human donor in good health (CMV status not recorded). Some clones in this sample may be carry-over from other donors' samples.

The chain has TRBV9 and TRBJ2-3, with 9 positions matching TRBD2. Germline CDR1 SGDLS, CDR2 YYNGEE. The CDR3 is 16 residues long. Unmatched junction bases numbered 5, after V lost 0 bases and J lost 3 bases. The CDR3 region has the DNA TGTGCCAGCAGCGTAGTCCCTAGCGGGACGACAGATACGCAGTATTTT. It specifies CASSVVPSGTTDTQYF.

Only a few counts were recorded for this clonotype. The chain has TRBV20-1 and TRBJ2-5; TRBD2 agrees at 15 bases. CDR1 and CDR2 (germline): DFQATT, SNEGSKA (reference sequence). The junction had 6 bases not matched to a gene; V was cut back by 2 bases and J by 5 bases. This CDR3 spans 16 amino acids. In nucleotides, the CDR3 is TGCAGTGCTAGATCGGGACTAGCGGGAGGATGGGAGACCCAGTACTTC. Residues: CSARSGLAGGWETQYF.

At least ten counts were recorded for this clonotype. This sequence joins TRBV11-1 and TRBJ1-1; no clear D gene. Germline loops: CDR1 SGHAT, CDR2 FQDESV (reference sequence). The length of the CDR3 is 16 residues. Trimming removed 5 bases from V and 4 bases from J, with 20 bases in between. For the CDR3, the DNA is TGTGCCAGCAGCCGCTTTGTGGCAGCGGGGAGCACTGAAGCTTTCTTT. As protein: CASSRFVAAGSTEAFF.

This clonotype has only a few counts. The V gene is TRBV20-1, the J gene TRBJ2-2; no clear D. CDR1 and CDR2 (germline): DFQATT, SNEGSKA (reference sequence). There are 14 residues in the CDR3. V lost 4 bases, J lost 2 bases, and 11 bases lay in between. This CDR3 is CSANDNRNTGELFF. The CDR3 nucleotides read TGCAGTGCTAACGACAACCGTAACACCGGGGAGCTGTTTTTT.

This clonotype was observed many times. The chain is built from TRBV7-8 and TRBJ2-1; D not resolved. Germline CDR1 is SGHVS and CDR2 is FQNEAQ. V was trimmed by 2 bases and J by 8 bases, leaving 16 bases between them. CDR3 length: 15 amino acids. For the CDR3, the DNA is TGTGCCAGCAGCTTAATGGCCGGGTCCATTGATGAGCAGTTCTTC. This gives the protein CASSLMAGSIDEQFF.

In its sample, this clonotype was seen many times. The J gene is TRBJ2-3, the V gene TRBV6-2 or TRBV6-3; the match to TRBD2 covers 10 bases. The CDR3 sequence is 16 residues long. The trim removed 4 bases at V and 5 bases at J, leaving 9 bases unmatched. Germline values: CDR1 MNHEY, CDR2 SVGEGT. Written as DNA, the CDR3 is TGTGCCAGCAGTTGGGGTAGCGGGGGGCCGCAAGATACGCAGTATTTT. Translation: CASSWGSGGPQDTQYF.

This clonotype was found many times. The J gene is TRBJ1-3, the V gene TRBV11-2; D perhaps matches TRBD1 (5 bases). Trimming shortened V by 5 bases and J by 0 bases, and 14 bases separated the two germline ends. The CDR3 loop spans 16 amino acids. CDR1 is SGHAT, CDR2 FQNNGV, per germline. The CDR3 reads CASSPTSGNSGNTIYF. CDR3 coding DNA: TGTGCCAGCAGCCCGACCTCAGGGAACTCTGGAAACACCATATATTTT.

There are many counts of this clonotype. The CDR3 sequence: CASNNPRGRPNTEAFF. CDR3 coding DNA: TGTGCCAGCAACAACCCTCGGGGCAGACCGAACACTGAAGCTTTCTTT. The chain carries TRBV11-2 and TRBJ1-1; TRBD1 might be the D (5 bases). The ends were cut back, 7 bases at V and 1 base at J, with 19 bases in the middle. CDR1 and CDR2 (germline): SGHAT, FQNNGV. CDR3 length equals 16 residues. Full variable domain (rest looked up from reference TRBV11-2 and TRBJ1-1): EAGVAQSPRYKIIEKRQSVAFWCNPISGHATLYWYQQILGQGPKLLIQFQNNGVVDDSQLPKDRFSAERLKGVDSTLKIQPAKLEDSAVYLCASNNPRGRPNTEAFFGQGTRLTVV.

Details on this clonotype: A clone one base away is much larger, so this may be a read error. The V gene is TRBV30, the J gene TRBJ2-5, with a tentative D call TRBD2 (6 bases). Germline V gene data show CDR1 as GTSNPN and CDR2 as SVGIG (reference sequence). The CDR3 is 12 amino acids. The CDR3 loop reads CAWSVGGETQNF. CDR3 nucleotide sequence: TGTGCCTGGAGTGTAGGCGGGGAGACCCAGAACTTC.

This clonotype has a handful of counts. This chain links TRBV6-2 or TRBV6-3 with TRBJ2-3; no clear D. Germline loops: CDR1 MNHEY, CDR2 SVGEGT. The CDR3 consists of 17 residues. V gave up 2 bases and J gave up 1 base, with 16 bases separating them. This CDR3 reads CASSYGPQGTGTDTQYF. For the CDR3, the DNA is TGTGCCAGCAGTTACGGCCCACAAGGAACGGGCACAGATACGCAGTATTTT.

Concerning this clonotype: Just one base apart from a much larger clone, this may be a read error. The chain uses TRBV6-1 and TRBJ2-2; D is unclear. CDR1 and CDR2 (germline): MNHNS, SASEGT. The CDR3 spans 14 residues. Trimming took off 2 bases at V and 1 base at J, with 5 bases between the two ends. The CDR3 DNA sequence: TGTGCCAGCAGTGAAAGGGAGAACACCGGGGAGCTGTTTTTT. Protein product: CASSERENTGELFF.

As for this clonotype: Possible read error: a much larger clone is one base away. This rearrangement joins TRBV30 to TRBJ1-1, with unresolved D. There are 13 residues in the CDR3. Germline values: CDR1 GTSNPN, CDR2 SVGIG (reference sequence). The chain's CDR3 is CVWSVRPNTEAFF. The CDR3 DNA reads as TGTGTCTGGAGTGTACGGCCGAACACTGAAGCTTTCTTT.

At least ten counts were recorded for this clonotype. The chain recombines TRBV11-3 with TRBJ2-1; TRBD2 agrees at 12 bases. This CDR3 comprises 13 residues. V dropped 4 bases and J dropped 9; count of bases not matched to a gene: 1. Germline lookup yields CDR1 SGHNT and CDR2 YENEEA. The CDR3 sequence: CASSSSGRGEQFF. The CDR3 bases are TGTGCCAGCAGCTCTAGCGGGAGGGGTGAGCAGTTCTTC. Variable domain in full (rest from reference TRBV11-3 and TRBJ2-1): EAGVVQSPRYKIIEKKQPVAFWCNPISGHNTLYWYLQNLGQGPELLIRYENEEAVDDSQLPKDRFSAERLKGVDSTLKIQPAELGDSAVYLCASSSSGRGEQFFGPGTRLTVL.

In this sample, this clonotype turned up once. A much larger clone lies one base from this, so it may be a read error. The CDR3 nucleotides are TGTGCCAGCAGCCCCTGGGGGGTCAATGAGCAGTTCTTC. It is translated as CASSPWGVNEQFF. The gene calls are TRBV14 and TRBJ2-1; a possible D gene is TRBD2 (6 bases). Germline loops: CDR1 SGHDN, CDR2 FVKESK. The CDR3 covers 13 residues. Trimming pared 4 bases from V and 6 bases from J, leaving 10 bases between.

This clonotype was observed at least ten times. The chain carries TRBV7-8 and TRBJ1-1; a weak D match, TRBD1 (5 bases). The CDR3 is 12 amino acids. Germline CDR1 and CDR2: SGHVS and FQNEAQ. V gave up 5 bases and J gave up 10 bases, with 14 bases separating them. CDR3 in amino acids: CASSPRGVGAFF. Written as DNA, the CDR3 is TGTGCCAGCAGCCCCCGGGGGGTGGGAGCTTTCTTT.

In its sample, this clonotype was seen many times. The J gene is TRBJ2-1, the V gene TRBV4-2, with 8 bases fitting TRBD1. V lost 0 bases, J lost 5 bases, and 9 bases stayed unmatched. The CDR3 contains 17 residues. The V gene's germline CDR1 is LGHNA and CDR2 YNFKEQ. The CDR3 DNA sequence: TGTGCCAGCAGCCAAGAGGACCTGGGACAGGAGAACAATGAGCAGTTCTTC. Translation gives CASSQEDLGQENNEQFF.

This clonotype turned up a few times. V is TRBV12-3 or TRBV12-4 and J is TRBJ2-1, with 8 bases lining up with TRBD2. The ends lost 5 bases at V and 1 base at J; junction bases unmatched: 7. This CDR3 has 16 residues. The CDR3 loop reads CASSPIGLASYNEQFF. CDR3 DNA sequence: TGTGCCAGCAGTCCGATAGGACTAGCTTCCTACAATGAGCAGTTCTTC.

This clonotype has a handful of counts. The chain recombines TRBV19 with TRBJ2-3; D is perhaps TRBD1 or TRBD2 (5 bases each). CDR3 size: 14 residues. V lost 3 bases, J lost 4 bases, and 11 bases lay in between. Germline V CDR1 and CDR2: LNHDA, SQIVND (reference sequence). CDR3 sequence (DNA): TGTGCCAGTAGTATTGGGACCCGGCCAGATACGCAGTATTTT. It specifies CASSIGTRPDTQYF.

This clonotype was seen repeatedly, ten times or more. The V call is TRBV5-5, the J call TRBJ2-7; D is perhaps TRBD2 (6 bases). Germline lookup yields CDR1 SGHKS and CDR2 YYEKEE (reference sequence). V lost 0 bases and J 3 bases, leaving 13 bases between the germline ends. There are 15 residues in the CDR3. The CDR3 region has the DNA TGTGCCAGCAGCTTGGGTAGCGGAGGATTCTACGAGCAGTACTTC. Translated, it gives CASSLGSGGFYEQYF.

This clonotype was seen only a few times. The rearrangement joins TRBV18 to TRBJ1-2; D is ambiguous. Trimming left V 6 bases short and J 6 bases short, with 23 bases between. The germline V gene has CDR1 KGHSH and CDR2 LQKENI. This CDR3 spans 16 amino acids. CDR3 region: CASSSSVHGNSDGYTF. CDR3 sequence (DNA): TGTGCCAGCTCCTCCTCGGTTCACGGGAATTCGGATGGCTACACCTTC.

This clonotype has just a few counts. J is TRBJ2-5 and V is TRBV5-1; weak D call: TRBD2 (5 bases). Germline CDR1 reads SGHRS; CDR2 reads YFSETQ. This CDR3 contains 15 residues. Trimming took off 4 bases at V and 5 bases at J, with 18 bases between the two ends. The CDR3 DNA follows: TGCGCCAGCAGCCCGTTATTCCTAACGGGGGAGACCCAGTACTTC. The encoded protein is CASSPLFLTGETQYF.

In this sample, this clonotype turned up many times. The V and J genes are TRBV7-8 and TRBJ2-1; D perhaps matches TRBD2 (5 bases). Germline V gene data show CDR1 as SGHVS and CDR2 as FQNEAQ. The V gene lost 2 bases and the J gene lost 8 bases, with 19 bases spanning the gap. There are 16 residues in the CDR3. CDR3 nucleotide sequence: TGTGCCAGCAGCTTACCTTCTAGCTACCCCGAGGATGAGCAGTTCTTC. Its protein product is CASSLPSSYPEDEQFF.

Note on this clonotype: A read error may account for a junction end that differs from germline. The CDR3 here is CASGGWQNYGYAF. CDR3 DNA: TGCGCCAGCGGCGGATGGCAGAACTATGGCTACGCCTTC. The chain joins TRBV10-2 to TRBJ1-2; D gene unclear. The CDR3 is 13 residues long. The germline gives CDR1 WSHSY, CDR2 SAAADI.

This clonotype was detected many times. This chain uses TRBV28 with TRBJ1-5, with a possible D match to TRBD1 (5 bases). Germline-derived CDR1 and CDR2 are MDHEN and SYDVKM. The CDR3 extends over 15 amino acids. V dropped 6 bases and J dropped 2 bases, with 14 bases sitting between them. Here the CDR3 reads CASSSVGLGNQPQHF. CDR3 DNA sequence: TGTGCCAGCAGCTCCGTGGGGCTTGGCAATCAGCCCCAGCATTTT.

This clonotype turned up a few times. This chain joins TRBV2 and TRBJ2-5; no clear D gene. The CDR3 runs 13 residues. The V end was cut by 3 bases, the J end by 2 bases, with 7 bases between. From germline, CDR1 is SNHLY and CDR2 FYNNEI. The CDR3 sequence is CASSEDVQETQYF. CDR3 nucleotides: TGTGCCAGCAGTGAGGACGTTCAAGAGACCCAGTACTTC.

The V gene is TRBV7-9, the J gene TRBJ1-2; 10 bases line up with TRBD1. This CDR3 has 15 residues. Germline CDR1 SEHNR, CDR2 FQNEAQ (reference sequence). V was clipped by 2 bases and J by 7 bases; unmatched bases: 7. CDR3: CASSLPDRGSSGYTF. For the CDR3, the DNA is TGTGCCAGCAGCTTACCGGACAGGGGGTCTAGTGGCTACACCTTC.